Listed below are T cell receptor beta chains from one sample, sequenced in a study of naive and memory T cell subsets. TCRdb ran MiXCR on the UMI-ligation and nested PCR reads and lists one entry per CDR3 protein. This table has 84,000 or so distinct CDR3 sequences, approximately 6.5% appearing once. Source material: central memory CD4+ T cells from blood. Receptors were obtained from a human donor in good health. Both conserved end residues are part of each CDR3. D genes are given only for firm matches. Sizes are listed as once, few or many counts, or a class when the clone is expanded.

d_call | j_call | v_call | clone_size | cdr3_nt | cdr3_aa
NA | TRBJ2-5 | TRBV12-3/TRBV12-4 | many | TGTGCCAGCAGTTTAGCGGGGGGACCCCAAGAGACCCAGTACTTC | CASSLAGGPQETQYF
TRBD1 | TRBJ2-5 | TRBV5-5 | few | TGTGCCAGCAGCTCGACCGGGACAGGGTCAGAGACCCAGTACTTC | CASSSTGTGSETQYF
TRBD1 | TRBJ1-6 | TRBV20-1 | many | TGCAGTGCGCGGGGACAGGGCTTTGGTTCACCCCTCCACTTT | CSARGQGFGSPLHF
NA | TRBJ1-2 | TRBV7-9 | few | TGTGCCAGCAGCTTAGGGGTGGACAACTATGGCTACACCTTC | CASSLGVDNYGYTF
NA | TRBJ2-1 | TRBV29-1 | few | TGCAGCTCCCTCTTTTGGAATGAGCAGTTCTTC | CSSLFWNEQFF
TRBD1 | TRBJ1-5 | TRBV15 | many | TGTGCCACCAGCAGATGGACAGGGGGCCTCAATCAGCCCCAGCATTTT | CATSRWTGGLNQPQHF
NA | TRBJ2-7 | TRBV27 | many | TGTGCCAGCAGCCCCCACGGGACAACCGAGCAGTACTTC | CASSPHGTTEQYF
NA | TRBJ1-4 | TRBV6-1 | few | TGTGCCAGCAGTGGGAACAGGGCTAATGAAAAACTGTTTTTT | CASSGNRANEKLFF
NA | TRBJ2-6 | TRBV7-2 | many | TGTGCCAGCAGCTTAGGGTCCGGGATGGCCAACGTCCTGACTTTC | CASSLGSGMANVLTF
NA | TRBJ1-6 | TRBV7-3 | many | TGTGCCAGCAGCTTAAACGTAGTAGCTGGAAATTCACCCCTCCACTTT | CASSLNVVAGNSPLHF